The 17 T cell receptor beta chains presented below share a single source sample, sequenced in a study of T cell clones after liver transplantation. The repertoire was sequenced with immunoSEQ multiplex PCR; TCRdb's copy has only in-frame clones and lacks some. The sample lists 90,000 to 120,000 clones; around 86% were seen once. The material was CD4+ T cells from blood, obtained before liver transplant. These receptor sequences come from a human donor who received a liver transplant.

The rearrangement joins TRBV7-8 to TRBJ1-2; D not resolved. The CDR3 runs 13 residues. Looked up from germline, CDR1 is SGHVS and CDR2 is FQNEAQ. The ends were cut back, 1 base at V and 6 bases at J, with 9 bases in the middle. The CDR3 coding sequence is TGTGCCAGCAGCTTAGGGGGAGGTGATGGCTACACCTTC. Translating it yields CASSLGGGDGYTF.

The chain employs TRBV10-3 and TRBJ1-5; D remains unclear. CDR3 length: 17 amino acids. Germline V gene data show CDR1 as ENHRY and CDR2 as SYGVKD. Trimming took 10 bases from V and 1 from J, leaving 23 bases between them. The CDR3 sequence: CASRPGDTVGSNQPQHF. CDR3 DNA: TGTGCCAGCCGCCCGGGCGACACCGTCGGGAGCAATCAGCCCCAGCATTTT.

This clone occurred a few times. This rearrangement joins TRBV2 to TRBJ1-1; no clear D gene. This CDR3 has 10 residues. V was pared by 6 bases and J by 3 bases, with 2 bases between. Germline CDR1 SNHLY, CDR2 FYNNEI. CDR3 nucleotides: TGTGCCAGCAGCTACACTGAAGCTTTCTTT. Translation gives CASSYTEAFF.

This clone was seen a few times. The V and J genes are TRBV9 and TRBJ1-6; D uncertain. Deletions cut 0 bases from V and 8 bases from J, with 15 bases between. The CDR3 is made up of 16 amino acids. Germline V gene lookup returns CDR1 SGDLS and CDR2 YYNGEE. The CDR3 region is CASSVAASPSDSPLHF. The CDR3 DNA sequence: TGTGCCAGCAGCGTAGCGGCCTCTCCGTCGGATTCACCCCTCCACTTT.

The chain uses TRBV30 and TRBJ1-2; a possible D gene is TRBD1 (5 bases). CDR1 and CDR2 from the germline V gene are GTSNPN and SVGIG (reference sequence). The CDR3 has 11 amino acids. CDR3 sequence: CAWAGRYGYTF. In DNA form, the CDR3 reads TGTGCTTGGGCAGGGAGGTATGGCTACACCTTC.

This sequence joins TRBV27 and TRBJ1-1, with 9 bases fitting TRBD1. This CDR3 has 16 residues. CDR1 and CDR2 (germline): MNHEY, SMNVEV (reference sequence). With V trimmed by 5 bases and J by 6 bases, 13 bases remained unmatched. DNA for the CDR3: TGTGCCAGCAGTCCGGGACAGGGATCTGGGGGGTCTGAAGCTTTCTTT. Residues: CASSPGQGSGGSEAFF.

This clone has a single count. V is TRBV11-2 and J is TRBJ2-1; 8 nucleotides agree with TRBD1. CDR1 and CDR2 from the germline V gene are SGHAT and FQNNGV. V trimming: 4 bases; J trimming: 2 bases; junction bases outside the gene matches: 4. CDR3 length: 15 amino acids. CDR3 DNA sequence: TGTGCCAGCAGCTCGGGGACAGGACCCTACAATGAGCAGTTCTTC. This codes for CASSSGTGPYNEQFF.

The chain combines TRBV6-6 with TRBJ1-2; 12 bases are shared with TRBD1. This CDR3 contains 16 residues. Losses at the gene ends were 8 bases for V and 3 bases for J; bases not matched to a gene: 10. Germline V gene lookup returns CDR1 MNHNY and CDR2 SVGAGI (reference sequence). As DNA, the CDR3 is TGTGCCAGCTCCTTGGGACAGGGGGCGGGGGACTATGGCTACACCTTC. As protein: CASSLGQGAGDYGYTF.

This clone has only a few counts. V is TRBV27 and J is TRBJ2-2; unclear D gene. Germline V CDR1 and CDR2: MNHEY, SMNVEV (reference sequence). The V end lost 6 bases, the J end lost 1 base, and 6 bases lay between the germline ends. The CDR3 is 13 residues long. DNA for the CDR3: TGTGCCAGCAGCCGACTGAACACCGGGGAGCTGTTTTTT. Amino acids: CASSRLNTGELFF.

This clone was recorded a few times. CDR3 in amino acids: CASSFVGNYGYTF. In nucleotides, the CDR3 is TGTGCCAGCAGCTTTGTGGGTAACTATGGCTACACCTTC. This chain connects TRBV7-9 to TRBJ1-2; D not certain. From germline, CDR1 is SEHNR and CDR2 FQNEAQ (reference sequence). The CDR3 spans 13 residues. Trimming took off 3 bases at V and 1 base at J, with 6 bases between the two ends. The full variable domain, in which reference TRBV7-9 and TRBJ1-2 provide the parts outside the CDR3, is DTGVSQNPRHKITKRGQNVTFRCDPISEHNRLYWYRQTLGQGPEFLTYFQNEAQLEKSRLLSDRFSAERPKGSFSTLEIQRTEQGDSAMYLCASSFVGNYGYTFGSGTRLTVV.

The rearrangement joins TRBV5-8 to TRBJ2-1; D not resolved. V lost 0 bases and J lost 8, with 3 bases in between. Germline CDR1 and CDR2: SGHTS and YDEGEE. The CDR3 spans 11 residues. The CDR3 is CASSLGYEQFF. CDR3 bases: TGTGCCAGCAGCTTGGGTTATGAGCAGTTCTTC.

The chain recombines TRBV7-9 with TRBJ2-5, with 7 bases aligning to TRBD2. From germline, CDR1 is SEHNR and CDR2 FQNEAQ (reference sequence). The CDR3 loop spans 14 amino acids. V shed 2 bases, J shed 3 bases, and the junction held 3 bases outside the gene matches. In DNA, the CDR3 is TGTGCCAGCAGCTTAACGGCGGGAGAAGAGACCCAGTACTTC. Residues: CASSLTAGEETQYF.

This clone showed up just a few times. The chain employs TRBV6-5 and TRBJ2-2; the match to TRBD1 covers 10 bases. The CDR3 extends over 14 amino acids. From germline, CDR1 is MNHEY and CDR2 SVGAGI. J gave up 5 bases and V 6 bases, and 3 bases lay outside the gene matches. Here the CDR3 reads CASRRTGGTGELFF. CDR3 nucleotide sequence: TGTGCCAGCAGAAGGACAGGGGGAACCGGGGAGCTGTTTTTT.

The CDR3 here is CASSHLGGSSTDEQFF. The CDR3 DNA follows: TGTGCCAGTAGTCACTTGGGGGGATCAAGTACCGATGAGCAGTTCTTC. This chain links TRBV19 with TRBJ2-1, with D possibly being TRBD2 (6 bases). Trimming removed 5 bases at V and 8 bases at J, with 22 bases between. CDR1 and CDR2 (germline): LNHDA, SQIVND (reference sequence). The CDR3 length is 16 residues.

A single count supports this clone. V usage is TRBV11-2 and J usage is TRBJ2-7; 7 bases map to TRBD1. Germline assignment: CDR1 SGHAT and CDR2 FQNNGV. V shed 4 bases, J shed 4 bases, and the junction held 7 bases outside the gene matches. This CDR3 contains 14 residues. CDR3 sequence: CASSSRQGAYEQYF. CDR3 coding DNA: TGTGCCAGCAGCTCTCGACAGGGAGCTTACGAGCAGTACTTC.

The V and J genes are TRBV11-2 and TRBJ2-1, with 13 bases fitting TRBD2. From germline, CDR1 is SGHAT and CDR2 FQNNGV. The CDR3 consists of 19 residues. The V and J ends lost 4 bases and 6 bases, in that order; junction bases with no gene match: 15. CDR3 nucleotides: TGTGCCAGCAGCTCAAGACCCGGGACTAGCGGGATGATTGGCAATGAGCAGTTCTTC. The encoded protein is CASSSRPGTSGMIGNEQFF. The complete variable domain, with remaining parts taken from reference TRBV11-2 and TRBJ2-1, reads EAGVAQSPRYKIIEKRQSVAFWCNPISGHATLYWYQQILGQGPKLLIQFQNNGVVDDSQLPKDRFSAERLKGVDSTLKIQPAKLEDSAVYLCASSSRPGTSGMIGNEQFFGPGTRLTVL.

The J gene is TRBJ1-2, the V gene TRBV29-1, with 8 positions matching TRBD1. After removal of 5 bases from V and 8 bases from J, the junction contained 10 bases not matched to a gene. This CDR3 is 13 amino acids long. Germline V gene data show CDR1 as SQVTM and CDR2 as ANQGSEA. This CDR3 reads CSVKAGGAIGYTF. The CDR3, as DNA: TGCAGCGTTAAAGCAGGGGGCGCGATCGGCTACACCTTC.